The rows below give T cell receptor beta chains drawn from one sample of a study of beta chain features in type 1 diabetes. Profiling relied on immunoSEQ multiplex PCR, and the TCRdb table lists in-frame clones only, not all of them. The sample lists around 300,000 clones; approximately 8.1% were seen once. Sequencing used central memory CD4+ T cells from blood. The receptors originated from a woman aged 18-29 years in good health. CDR3s include the opening cysteine and the closing phenylalanine or tryptophan. A D gene is named only where the DNA matches it firmly. Size tells how often a clone was seen (once, few, many) or the class of an expanded clone, and some rows leave it out.

J gene | V gene | CDR3 length | D gene | clone size | CDR3 DNA | CDR3 protein
TRBJ2-2 | TRBV7-2 | 15 | TRBD2 | - | TGTGCCAGCAGCTCAGCGGGGGTGAACACCGGGGAGCTGTTTTTT | CASSSAGVNTGELFF
TRBJ2-7 | TRBV2 | 14 | - | few | TGTGCCAGCAGTACCCGCACGGGAGCTCGGGAGCAGTACTTC | CASSTRTGAREQYF
TRBJ1-3 | TRBV4-3 | 15 | - | few | TGCGCCAGCAGCCAAGATTCAGGGGCTGGAAACACCATATATTTT | CASSQDSGAGNTIYF
TRBJ2-5 | TRBV19 | 13 | - | few | TGTGCCAGTAGTATTGCGGGACAAGAGACCCAGTACTTC | CASSIAGQETQYF
TRBJ1-2 | TRBV14 | 14 | - | - | TGTGCCAGCAGCCAAGGATCAGGGTACTATGGCTACACCTTC | CASSQGSGYYGYTF
TRBJ1-5 | TRBV15 | 15 | - | few | TGTGCCACCAGCAGGCATGGATATAGCAATCAGCCCCAGCATTTT | CATSRHGYSNQPQHF
TRBJ1-4 | TRBV15 | 13 | - | few | TGTGCCACCAGTGGGCGTTCTGATGAAAAACTGTTTTTT | CATSGRSDEKLFF
TRBJ1-1 | TRBV7-3 | 14 | - | few | TGTGCCAGCAGCCTACAGGGTGGGGACACTGAAGCTTTCTTT | CASSLQGGDTEAFF
TRBJ2-7 | TRBV5-6 | 12 | - | few | TGTGCCAGCAGCTTGGTCGGAGACGAGCAGTACTTC | CASSLVGDEQYF
TRBJ2-5 | TRBV9 | 14 | - | - | TGTGCCAGCAGCTGGTCGGCAGGGAAAGAGACCCAGTACTTC | CASSWSAGKETQYF
TRBJ2-4 | TRBV6-5 | 14 | TRBD2 | few | TGTGCCAGCAGGGGTATCGGGAGGCGCAACATTCAGTACTTC | CASRGIGRRNIQYF
TRBJ2-3 | TRBV7-9 | 15 | - | few | TGTGCCAGCAGCCCCATCCAGGGGAGCACAGATACGCAGTATTTT | CASSPIQGSTDTQYF
TRBJ2-5 | TRBV5-4 | 13 | - | - | TGTGCCAGCAGCTTCAGGGATATAGAGACCCAGTACTTC | CASSFRDIETQYF
TRBJ2-1 | TRBV7-2 | 14 | - | - | TGTGCCAGCAGCCCCCGGACTACCACCAATGAGCAGTTCTTC | CASSPRTTTNEQFF
TRBJ2-5 | TRBV7-2 | 15 | TRBD2 | - | TGTGCCAGCAGTCGTCCTAGCGGGGGGGCGGAGACCCAGTACTTC | CASSRPSGGAETQYF
TRBJ1-2 | TRBV28 | 13 | - | many | TGTGCCAGCAGTTATGGGGGCGAGTCGCCTTACACCTTC | CASSYGGESPYTF
TRBJ1-5 | TRBV28 | 14 | - | - | TGTGCCAGCATACCCGGGACGGCGAATCAGCCCCAGCATTTT | CASIPGTANQPQHF
TRBJ2-3 | TRBV18 | 18 | - | - | TGTGCCAGCTCACCCGCCATTAGTTCCGGGGGCACCACAGATACGCAGTATTTT | CASSPAISSGGTTDTQYF
TRBJ1-2 | TRBV7-6 | 14 | - | - | TGTGCCAGCAGCCCCCTGGACAGTGGCTATGGCTACACCTTC | CASSPLDSGYGYTF
TRBJ2-7 | TRBV19 | 13 | TRBD2 | few | TGTGCCAGTAGTTGGGGACTAGCGGGCGAGCAGTACTTC | CASSWGLAGEQYF
TRBJ1-2 | TRBV7-3 | 13 | - | few | TGTGCCAGCAGCTTCACAGGAGCCTCTGGCTACACCTTC | CASSFTGASGYTF
TRBJ2-1 | TRBV7-8 | 16 | - | - | TGTGCCAGCAGCTTAGATAGCCCCCTCCGGGTGAATGAGCAGTTCTTC | CASSLDSPLRVNEQFF
TRBJ2-7 | TRBV7-9 | 18 | TRBD1 | few | TGTGCCAGCAGCTTCCGACAGGGGGCTAGGCCTTTAGTCTACGAGCAGTACTTC | CASSFRQGARPLVYEQYF
TRBJ2-5 | TRBV18 | 13 | - | - | TGTGCCAGCTCACCAGCCGTCCAAGAGACCCAGTACTTC | CASSPAVQETQYF
TRBJ1-6 | TRBV9 | 14 | - | - | TGTGCCAGCAGCACAAAGGGAGGTAATTCACCCCTCCACTTT | CASSTKGGNSPLHF
TRBJ2-3 | TRBV7-2 | 13 | - | many | TGTGCCAGCAGCTTAGTGGGATGGGATACGCAGTATTTT | CASSLVGWDTQYF
TRBJ2-3 | TRBV4-2 | 15 | - | - | TGTGCCAGCAGCTTGGCTGGGGTCGTCGCAGATACGCAGTATTTT | CASSLAGVVADTQYF
TRBJ2-1 | TRBV5-4 | 16 | - | - | TGTGCCAGCAGCTTGGGGCACAGCGGCCAATACAATGAGCAGTTCTTC | CASSLGHSGQYNEQFF
TRBJ2-1 | TRBV5-5 | 15 | - | few | TGTGCCAGCAGCTTCAGGGTGAGCTCCTACAATGAGCAGTTCTTC | CASSFRVSSYNEQFF
TRBJ1-4 | TRBV28 | 12 | - | few | TGTGCCAGCAGCTCTCCAGTTGAAAAACTGTTTTTT | CASSSPVEKLFF
TRBJ2-2 | TRBV28 | 13 | - | many | TGTGCCAGCAGTTCTTGGGGGATCGGGGAGCTGTTTTTT | CASSSWGIGELFF
TRBJ2-1 | TRBV2 | 11 | TRBD2 | few | TGTGCCAGCAGGACCGGGACTATTCAGTTCTTC | CASRTGTIQFF
TRBJ2-5 | TRBV5-1 | 16 | TRBD1 | - | TGCGCCAGCAGCTGGCGGGACAGGAATCTCCAAGAGACCCAGTACTTC | CASSWRDRNLQETQYF
TRBJ1-1 | TRBV19 | 14 | - | few | TGTGCCAGTAGCCCGGGACGAATAAACACTGAAGCTTTCTTT | CASSPGRINTEAFF
TRBJ2-1 | TRBV30 | 16 | TRBD2 | - | TGTGCCTGGAGTGTACCGGGGGCTAGCGGGGTCAATGAGCAGTTCTTC | CAWSVPGASGVNEQFF
TRBJ1-1 | TRBV2 | 15 | - | - | TGTGCCAGCAGTGAGTCAGCCGCCTCGAACACTGAAGCTTTCTTT | CASSESAASNTEAFF
TRBJ1-5 | TRBV29-1 | 16 | - | few | TGCAGCGTCACTGAGCAGACAGTTAATAGCAATCAGCCCCAGCATTTT | CSVTEQTVNSNQPQHF
TRBJ2-5 | TRBV11-1 | 14 | - | few | TGTGCCAGCAGCCGCCTAGGGCAGCTCGAGACCCAGTACTTC | CASSRLGQLETQYF
TRBJ2-7 | TRBV6-5 | 13 | TRBD1 | many | TGTGCCAGCAGACTACAGGGGGCGAGCGAGCAGTACTTC | CASRLQGASEQYF
TRBJ1-1 | TRBV15 | 14 | - | - | TGTGCCACCAGCAGAGATAGGGGGGACACTGAAGCTTTCTTT | CATSRDRGDTEAFF
TRBJ2-5 | TRBV7-7 | 13 | - | - | TGTGCCAGCAGCTTAGGCAGCCAAGAGACCCAGTACTTC | CASSLGSQETQYF
TRBJ2-5 | TRBV7-6 | 15 | TRBD2 | - | TGTGCCAGCAGTTACCTAGCGGGGGGGCAAGAGACCCAGTACTTC | CASSYLAGGQETQYF
TRBJ2-5 | TRBV5-1 | 14 | - | few | TGCGCCAGCAGCTTGGGATATGGAGGAGAGACCCAGTACTTC | CASSLGYGGETQYF
TRBJ2-3 | TRBV27 | 15 | TRBD2 | few | TGTGCCAGCAGTTTACTAGCGGGGGTCCCAGATACGCAGTATTTT | CASSLLAGVPDTQYF
TRBJ2-3 | TRBV18 | 13 | - | few | TGTGCCAGCTCACCACCCGGAACAGATACGCAGTATTTT | CASSPPGTDTQYF
TRBJ2-7 | TRBV4-3 | 19 | TRBD2 | few | TGCGCCAGCAGCCAAGGACGGGGGCTATTTAGCGGGAGGGGCTACGAGCAGTACTTC | CASSQGRGLFSGRGYEQYF